A single sample gave rise to the 6 T cell receptor beta chains below, sequenced in a study of spatial heterogeneity in lung cancer. TCRdb re-analysed the 5' RACE reads in MiXCR, keeping a single row per CDR3 protein. Among some 40,000 distinct CDR3 sequences listed, less than 5.5% were seen once. Time point: sample taken at primary tumor resection. The sequenced material consisted of unsorted whole RNA from tumor, nontumor lung or frozen PBMC. The sample was PBMCs, taken at surgery. The receptors originated from a female donor with early-stage non-small cell lung cancer.

This clonotype was seen many times. The chain links TRBV5-5 to TRBJ1-2; weak D call: TRBD1 (6 bases). CDR1 is SGHKS and CDR2 is YYEKEE in the germline V gene (reference sequence). Trimming stripped 2 bases from V and 4 bases from J, with 9 bases between. The CDR3 extends over 13 amino acids. CDR3 residues: CASSFLTGYGYTF. Written as DNA, the CDR3 is TGTGCCAGCAGCTTTCTGACAGGCTATGGCTACACCTTC.

The genes are TRBV7-9 and TRBJ2-7, with D possibly TRBD1 on 6 matching bases. Per the germline V gene, CDR1 is SEHNR and CDR2 is FQNEAQ (reference sequence). The V gene lost 5 bases and the J gene lost 0 bases, with 23 bases spanning the gap. The CDR3 is 18 residues long. The CDR3 DNA reads as TGTGCCAGCAGCCCCCGGTTGGGGGCTAAACATAGCTCCTACGAGCAGTACTTC. Amino acid sequence: CASSPRLGAKHSSYEQYF.

This clonotype was counted between two and nine times. V is TRBV27 and J is TRBJ1-2; maybe TRBD1 (6 bases). There are 13 residues in the CDR3. With 4 bases removed from V and 4 bases from J, the gap between germline ends came to 10 bases. CDR1 and CDR2 from the germline V gene are MNHEY and SMNVEV (reference sequence). For the CDR3, the DNA is TGTGCCAGCAGTTCGGACAGATTCTATGGCTACACCTTC. It yields the protein CASSSDRFYGYTF.

This chain uses TRBV3-1 with TRBJ1-1; D is undetermined. The CDR3 is 14 amino acids. Trimming took 4 bases from V and 3 from J, leaving 12 bases between them. CDR1 LGHDT and CDR2 YNNKEL come from the germline V gene (reference sequence). This chain's CDR3 is CASSLVAGDTEAFF. The CDR3 nucleotides read TGTGCCAGCAGCCTCGTGGCGGGTGACACTGAAGCTTTCTTT.

V usage is TRBV9 and J usage is TRBJ2-7, with TRBD1 identical over 10 bases. Unmatched junction bases numbered 8, after V lost 5 bases and J lost 3 bases. CDR1 and CDR2 (germline): SGDLS, YYNGEE. The CDR3 consists of 15 residues. The CDR3 is CASRGTGAEFYEQYF. Written as DNA, the CDR3 is TGTGCCAGCAGAGGGACAGGGGCGGAATTCTACGAGCAGTACTTC. The full variable domain, with the rest looked up from reference TRBV9 and TRBJ2-7, is DSGVTQTPKHLITATGQRVTLRCSPRSGDLSVYWYQQSLDQGLQFLIQYYNGEERAKGNILERFSAQQFPDLHSELNLSSLELGDSALYFCASRGTGAEFYEQYFGPGTRLTVT.

This clonotype was detected many times. The genes are TRBV12-3 or TRBV12-4 and TRBJ2-7; 10 bases match TRBD1. The V segment lost 6 bases and the J segment 2 bases; nucleotides outside the gene matches: 7. The CDR3 spans 15 residues. The CDR3 sequence is CASSAPGQGPYEQYF. CDR3 bases: TGTGCCAGCAGCGCCCCGGGACAGGGGCCCTACGAGCAGTACTTC.